This T cell receptor (beta chain) was recovered during a study of blood T cell repertoires in COVID-19. Study context: Sources were T cells, B-cell-depleted T cells, or PBMCs; the material itself was cDNA or gDNA.

How the authors handled the data: Estimation of nucleated cell counts was performed using reference gene primer amplification. Sequencing was performed with immunoSEQ multiplex PCR; in TCRdb, only in-frame clones are kept and a portion is missing. V, J and clone size reflect that table, while D and trimming were determined from the DNA. Of more than 45,000 clones listed, under 90% are singletons. The ends lost 6 bases at V and 1 base at J; junction bases unmatched: 5. The CDR3 runs 15 residues. CDR1 and CDR2 (germline): MNHEY, SVGAGI. The sequencing sample was made of peripheral blood. The source is a woman aged 55-69 years with acute or convalescent COVID-19. The chain employs TRBV6-5 and TRBJ1-5; TRBD1 aligns across 8 bases. CDR3 loop: CASSSDRASNQPQHF. The DNA of the CDR3 is TGTGCCAGCAGCTCGGACAGGGCGAGCAATCAGCCCCAGCATTTT.